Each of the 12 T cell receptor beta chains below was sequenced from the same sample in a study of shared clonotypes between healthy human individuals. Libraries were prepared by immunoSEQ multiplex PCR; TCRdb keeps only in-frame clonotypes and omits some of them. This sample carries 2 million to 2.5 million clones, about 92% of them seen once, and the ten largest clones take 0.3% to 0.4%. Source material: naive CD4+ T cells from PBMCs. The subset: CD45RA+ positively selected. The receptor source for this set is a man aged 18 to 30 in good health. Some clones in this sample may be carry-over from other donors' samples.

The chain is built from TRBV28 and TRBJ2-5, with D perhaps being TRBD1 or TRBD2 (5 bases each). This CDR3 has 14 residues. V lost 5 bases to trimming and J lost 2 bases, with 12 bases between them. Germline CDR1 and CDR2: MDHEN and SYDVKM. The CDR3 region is CASSTRDHQETQYF. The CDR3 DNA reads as TGTGCCAGCAGTACCCGGGACCATCAAGAGACCCAGTACTTC.

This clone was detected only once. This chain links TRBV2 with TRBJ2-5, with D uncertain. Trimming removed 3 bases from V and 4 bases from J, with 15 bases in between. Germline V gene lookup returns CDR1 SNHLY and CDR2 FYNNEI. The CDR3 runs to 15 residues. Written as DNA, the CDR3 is TGTGCCAGCAGTGAGGAAGGGCCCATGGGAGAGACCCAGTACTTC. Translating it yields CASSEEGPMGETQYF.

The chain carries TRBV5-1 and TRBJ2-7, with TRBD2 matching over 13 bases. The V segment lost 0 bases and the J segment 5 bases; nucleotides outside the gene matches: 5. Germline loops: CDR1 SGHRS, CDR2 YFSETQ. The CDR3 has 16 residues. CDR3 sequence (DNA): TGCGCCAGCAGCTTGGGTGGACTAGCGGGAGTCAACGAGCAGTACTTC. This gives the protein CASSLGGLAGVNEQYF. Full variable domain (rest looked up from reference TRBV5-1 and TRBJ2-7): KAGVTQTPRYLIKTRGQQVTLSCSPISGHRSVSWYQQTPGQGLQFLFEYFSETQRNKGNFPGRFSGRQFSNSRSEMNVSTLELGDSALYLCASSLGGLAGVNEQYFGPGTRLTVT.

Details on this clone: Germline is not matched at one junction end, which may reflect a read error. CDR3 nucleotide sequence: TGCGCCAGCAGCCAAGATCCTAGCGGAACAACCCAGTACTTC. Its protein product is CASSQDPSGTTQYF. The chain carries TRBV5-4 and TRBJ2-7, with 7 nucleotides matching TRBD2. The V gene's germline CDR1 is SGHNT and CDR2 YYREEE (reference sequence). This CDR3 is 14 amino acids long.

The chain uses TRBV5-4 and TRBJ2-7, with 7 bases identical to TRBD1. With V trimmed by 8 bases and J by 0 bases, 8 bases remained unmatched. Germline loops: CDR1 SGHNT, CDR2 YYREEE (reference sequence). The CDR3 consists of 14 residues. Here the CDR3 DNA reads TGTGCCAGTTCCGGGGACAGTTACTCCTACGAGCAGTACTTC. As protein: CASSGDSYSYEQYF.

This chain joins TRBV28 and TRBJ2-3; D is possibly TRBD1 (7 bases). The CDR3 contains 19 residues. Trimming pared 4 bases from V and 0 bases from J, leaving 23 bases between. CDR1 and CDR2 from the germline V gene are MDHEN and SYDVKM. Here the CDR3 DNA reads TGTGCCAGCAGTTCTACAGGCGGGAAGAGGGGGCTTAGCACAGATACGCAGTATTTT. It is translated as CASSSTGGKRGLSTDTQYF.

For the CDR3, the DNA is TGTGCCAGCAGTGGCCCCATGAAATCGACAGGGCTCACTGAAGCTTTCTTT. It codes for CASSGPMKSTGLTEAFF. The V call is TRBV6-1, the J call TRBJ1-1; 7 nucleotides agree with TRBD1. Germline CDR1 reads MNHNS; CDR2 reads SASEGT. V lost 4 bases and J lost 4; bases outside the gene matches: 15. The CDR3 spans 17 residues.

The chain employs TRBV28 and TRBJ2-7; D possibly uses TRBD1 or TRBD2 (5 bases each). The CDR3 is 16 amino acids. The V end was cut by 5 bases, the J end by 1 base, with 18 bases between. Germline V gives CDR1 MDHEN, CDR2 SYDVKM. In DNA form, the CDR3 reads TGTGCCAGCAGTCCGTTCCCCGGGGCCGCATCCTACGAGCAGTACTTC. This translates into CASSPFPGAASYEQYF.

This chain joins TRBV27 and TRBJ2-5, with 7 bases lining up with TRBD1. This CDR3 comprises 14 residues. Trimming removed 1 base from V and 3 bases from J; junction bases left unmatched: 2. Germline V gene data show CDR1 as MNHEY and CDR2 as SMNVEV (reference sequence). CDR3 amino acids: CASSLYGTEETQYF. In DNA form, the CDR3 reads TGTGCCAGCAGTTTATATGGGACAGAAGAGACCCAGTACTTC.

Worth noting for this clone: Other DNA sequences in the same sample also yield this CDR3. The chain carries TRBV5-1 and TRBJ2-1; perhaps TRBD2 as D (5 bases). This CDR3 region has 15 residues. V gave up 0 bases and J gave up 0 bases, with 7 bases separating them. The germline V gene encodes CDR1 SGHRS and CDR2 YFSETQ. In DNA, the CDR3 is TGCGCCAGCAGCTTGGACGCGGGCTCCTACAATGAGCAGTTCTTC. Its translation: CASSLDAGSYNEQFF. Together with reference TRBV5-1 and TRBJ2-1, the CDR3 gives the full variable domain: KAGVTQTPRYLIKTRGQQVTLSCSPISGHRSVSWYQQTPGQGLQFLFEYFSETQRNKGNFPGRFSGRQFSNSRSEMNVSTLELGDSALYLCASSLDAGSYNEQFFGPGTRLTVL.

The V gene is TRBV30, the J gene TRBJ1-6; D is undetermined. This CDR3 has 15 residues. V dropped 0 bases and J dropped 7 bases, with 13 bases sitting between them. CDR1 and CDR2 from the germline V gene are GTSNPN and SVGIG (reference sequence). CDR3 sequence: CAWSVSPAWNSPLHF. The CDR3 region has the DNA TGTGCCTGGAGTGTGTCTCCGGCCTGGAATTCACCCCTCCACTTT.

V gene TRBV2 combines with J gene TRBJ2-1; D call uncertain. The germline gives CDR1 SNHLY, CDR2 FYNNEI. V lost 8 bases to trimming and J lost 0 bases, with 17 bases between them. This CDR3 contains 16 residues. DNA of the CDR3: TGTGCCAGCTGGACCCCCGACCGGAGCTCCTACAATGAGCAGTTCTTC. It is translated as CASWTPDRSSYNEQFF.